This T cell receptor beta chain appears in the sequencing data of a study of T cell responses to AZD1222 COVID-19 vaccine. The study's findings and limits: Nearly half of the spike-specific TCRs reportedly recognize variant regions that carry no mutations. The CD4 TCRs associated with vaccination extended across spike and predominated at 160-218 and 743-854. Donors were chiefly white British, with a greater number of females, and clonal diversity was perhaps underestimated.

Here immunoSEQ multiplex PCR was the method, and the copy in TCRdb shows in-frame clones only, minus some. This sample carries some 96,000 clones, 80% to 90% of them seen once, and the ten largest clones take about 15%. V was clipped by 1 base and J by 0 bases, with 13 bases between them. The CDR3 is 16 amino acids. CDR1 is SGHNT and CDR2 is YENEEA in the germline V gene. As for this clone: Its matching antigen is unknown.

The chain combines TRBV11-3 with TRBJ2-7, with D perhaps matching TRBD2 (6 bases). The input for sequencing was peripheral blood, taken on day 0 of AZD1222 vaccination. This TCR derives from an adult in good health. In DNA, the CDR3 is TGTGCCAGCAGCTTAGGACCGGGGGTATCCTCCTACGAGCAGTACTTC. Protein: CASSLGPGVSSYEQYF.